The T cell receptor beta chain under discussion was sequenced for a study of blood T cell repertoires in COVID-19. On the study more broadly: The United States, Italy and Spain provided the acute and convalescent COVID-19 samples. T cells, B-cell-depleted T cells, or PBMCs supplied cDNA or gDNA.

Only a few counts were recorded for this clone. Seattle's enrolled individuals joined amid active infection and were then monitored longitudinally. Original methodology: Reference gene primer amplification yielded estimated nucleated cell counts. Data came from immunoSEQ multiplex PCR; TCRdb stores just in-frame clones and leaves some out. For V, J and clone size, that table is used; D and trimming come from the DNA. Among 250,000 to 350,000 clones, 65% to 85% were seen once, and the ten largest hold more than 1.4%. CDR1 LGHDT and CDR2 YNNKEL come from the germline V gene (reference sequence). CDR3 size: 17 residues. Trimming removed 4 bases at V and 2 bases at J, with 17 bases between.

The TCR sequence derives from a human donor with COVID-19, enrolled during active disease. The donor label of this sample is uncertain. The sequencing input was peripheral blood. This chain links TRBV3-1 (or the pseudogene TRBV3-2) with TRBJ2-2, with D tentatively TRBD1 (6 bases). The CDR3 DNA reads as TGTGCCAGCAGCCGCGAAAGGACAGACCATAACACCGGGGAGCTGTTTTTT. Encoded protein: CASSRERTDHNTGELFF.